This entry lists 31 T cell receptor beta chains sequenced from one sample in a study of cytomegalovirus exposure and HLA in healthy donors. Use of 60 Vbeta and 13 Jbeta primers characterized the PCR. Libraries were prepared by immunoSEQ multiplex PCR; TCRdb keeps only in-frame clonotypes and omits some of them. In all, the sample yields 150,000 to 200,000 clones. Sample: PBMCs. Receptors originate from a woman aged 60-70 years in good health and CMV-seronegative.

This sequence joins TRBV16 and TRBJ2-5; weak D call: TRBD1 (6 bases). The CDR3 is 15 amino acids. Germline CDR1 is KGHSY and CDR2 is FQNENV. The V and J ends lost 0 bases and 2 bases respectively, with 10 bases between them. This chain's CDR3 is CASSQSAGQQETQYF. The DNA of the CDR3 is TGTGCCAGCAGCCAATCGGCCGGACAGCAAGAGACCCAGTACTTC.

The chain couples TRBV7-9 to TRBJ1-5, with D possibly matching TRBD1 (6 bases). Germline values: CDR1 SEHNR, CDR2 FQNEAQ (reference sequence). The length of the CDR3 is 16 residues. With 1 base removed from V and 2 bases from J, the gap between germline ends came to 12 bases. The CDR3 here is CASSLDGPGGNQPQHF. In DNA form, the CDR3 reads TGTGCCAGCAGCTTAGATGGTCCAGGGGGCAATCAGCCCCAGCATTTT.

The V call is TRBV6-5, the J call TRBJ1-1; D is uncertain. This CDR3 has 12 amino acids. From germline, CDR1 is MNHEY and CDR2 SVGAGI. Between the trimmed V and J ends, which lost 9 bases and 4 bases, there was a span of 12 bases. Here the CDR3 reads CAREYRGTEAFF. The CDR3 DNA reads TGTGCCAGAGAGTACCGTGGCACTGAAGCTTTCTTT.

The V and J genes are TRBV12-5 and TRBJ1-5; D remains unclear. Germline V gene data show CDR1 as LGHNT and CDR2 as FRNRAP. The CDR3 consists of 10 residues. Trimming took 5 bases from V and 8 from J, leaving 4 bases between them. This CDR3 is CASGEEPQHF. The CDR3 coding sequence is TGTGCTAGTGGTGAGGAGCCCCAGCATTTT.

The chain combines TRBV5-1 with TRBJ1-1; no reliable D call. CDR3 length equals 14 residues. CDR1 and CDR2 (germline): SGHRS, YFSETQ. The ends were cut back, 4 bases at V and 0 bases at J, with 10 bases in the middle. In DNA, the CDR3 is TGCGCCAGCAGCCTAACTAGGGTGAACACTGAAGCTTTCTTT. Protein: CASSLTRVNTEAFF.

CDR3 coding DNA: TGTGCCAGCAGGAGGGGACATTGGATCGAAAAACTGTTTTTT. Residues: CASRRGHWIEKLFF. The rearrangement uses TRBV6-1 and TRBJ1-4; D is possibly TRBD1 (6 bases). V gave up 6 bases and J gave up 8 bases, with 16 bases separating them. This CDR3 has 14 residues. Germline V gene lookup returns CDR1 MNHNS and CDR2 SASEGT.

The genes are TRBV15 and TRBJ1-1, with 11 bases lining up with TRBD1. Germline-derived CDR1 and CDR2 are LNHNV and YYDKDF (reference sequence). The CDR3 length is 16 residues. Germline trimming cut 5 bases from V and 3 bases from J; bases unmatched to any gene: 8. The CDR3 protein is CATSGRTGGAYTEAFF. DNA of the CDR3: TGTGCCACCAGCGGCCGGACAGGGGGCGCGTACACTGAAGCTTTCTTT.

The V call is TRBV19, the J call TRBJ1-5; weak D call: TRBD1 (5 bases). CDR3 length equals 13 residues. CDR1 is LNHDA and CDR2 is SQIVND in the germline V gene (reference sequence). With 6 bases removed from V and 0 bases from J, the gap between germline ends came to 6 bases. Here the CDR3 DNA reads TGTGCCAGTAGCGACAGTAGCAATCAGCCCCAGCATTTT. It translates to CASSDSSNQPQHF.

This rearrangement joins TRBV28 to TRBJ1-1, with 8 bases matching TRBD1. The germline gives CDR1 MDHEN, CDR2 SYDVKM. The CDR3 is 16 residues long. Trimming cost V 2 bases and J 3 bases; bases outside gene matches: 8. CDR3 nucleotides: TGTGCCAGCAGTTTACCAGGGGGCGGAAGAGACACTGAAGCTTTCTTT. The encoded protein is CASSLPGGGRDTEAFF.

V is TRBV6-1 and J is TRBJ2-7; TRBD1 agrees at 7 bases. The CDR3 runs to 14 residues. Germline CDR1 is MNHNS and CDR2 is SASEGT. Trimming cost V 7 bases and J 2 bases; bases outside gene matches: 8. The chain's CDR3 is CASTIDRVPYEQYF. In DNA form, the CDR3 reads TGTGCCAGCACTATAGACAGGGTCCCCTACGAGCAGTACTTC.

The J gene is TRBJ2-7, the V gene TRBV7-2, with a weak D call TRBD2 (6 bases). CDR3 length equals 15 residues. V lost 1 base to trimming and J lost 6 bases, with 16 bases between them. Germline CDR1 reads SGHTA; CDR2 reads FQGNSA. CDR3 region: CASSLGVTSSGEQYF. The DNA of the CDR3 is TGTGCCAGCAGCTTAGGAGTGACTAGTAGCGGCGAGCAGTACTTC.

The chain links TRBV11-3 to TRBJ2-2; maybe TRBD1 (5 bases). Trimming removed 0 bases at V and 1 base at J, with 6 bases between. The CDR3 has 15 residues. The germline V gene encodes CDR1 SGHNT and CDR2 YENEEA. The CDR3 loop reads CASSLDRENTGELFF. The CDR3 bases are TGTGCCAGCAGCTTAGACAGGGAGAACACCGGGGAGCTGTTTTTT.

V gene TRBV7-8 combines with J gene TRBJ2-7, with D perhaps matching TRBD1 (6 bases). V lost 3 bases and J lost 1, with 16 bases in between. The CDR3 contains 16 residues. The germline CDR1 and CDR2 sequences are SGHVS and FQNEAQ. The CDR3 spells CASSLARDKGSYEQYF. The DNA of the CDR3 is TGTGCCAGCAGCTTGGCCCGGGACAAAGGATCCTACGAGCAGTACTTC.

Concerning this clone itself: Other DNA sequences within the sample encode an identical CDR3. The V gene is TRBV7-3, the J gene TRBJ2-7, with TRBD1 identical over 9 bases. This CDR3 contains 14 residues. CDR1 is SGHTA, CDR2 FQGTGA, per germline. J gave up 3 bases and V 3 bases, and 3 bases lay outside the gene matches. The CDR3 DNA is TGTGCCAGCAGCTTGGGACAGGGAAACTACGAGCAGTACTTC. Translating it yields CASSLGQGNYEQYF.

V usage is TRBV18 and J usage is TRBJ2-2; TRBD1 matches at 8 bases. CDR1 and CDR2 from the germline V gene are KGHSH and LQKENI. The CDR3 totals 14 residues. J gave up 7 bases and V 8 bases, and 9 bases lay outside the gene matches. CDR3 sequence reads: CASNGQGGGGELFF. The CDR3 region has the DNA TGTGCCAGCAACGGACAGGGTGGCGGCGGGGAGCTGTTTTTT.

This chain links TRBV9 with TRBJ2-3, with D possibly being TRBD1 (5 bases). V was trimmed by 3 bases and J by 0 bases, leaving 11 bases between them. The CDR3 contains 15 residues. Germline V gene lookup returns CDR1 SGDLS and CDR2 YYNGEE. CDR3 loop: CASSGRGPSTDTQYF. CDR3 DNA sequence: TGTGCCAGCAGCGGTAGGGGTCCTAGCACAGATACGCAGTATTTT.

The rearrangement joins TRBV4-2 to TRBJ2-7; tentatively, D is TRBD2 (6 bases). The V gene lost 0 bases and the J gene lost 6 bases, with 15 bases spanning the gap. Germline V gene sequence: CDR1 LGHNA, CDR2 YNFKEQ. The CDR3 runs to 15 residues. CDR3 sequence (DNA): TGTGCCAGCAGCCAAGAAGGGACGGGAGAGGGCGAGCAGTACTTC. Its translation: CASSQEGTGEGEQYF.

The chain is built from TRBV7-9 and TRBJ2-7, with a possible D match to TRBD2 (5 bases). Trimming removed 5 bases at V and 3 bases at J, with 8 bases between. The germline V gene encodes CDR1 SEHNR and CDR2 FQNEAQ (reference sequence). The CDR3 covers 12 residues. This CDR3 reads CASSTRVYEQYF. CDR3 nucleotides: TGTGCCAGCAGCACTAGGGTCTACGAGCAGTACTTC.

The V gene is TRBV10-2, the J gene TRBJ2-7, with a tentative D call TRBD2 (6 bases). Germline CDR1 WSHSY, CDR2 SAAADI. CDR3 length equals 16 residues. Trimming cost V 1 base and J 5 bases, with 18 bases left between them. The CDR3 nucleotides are TGCGCCAGCAGTGAGTACGGAGGGCAAGCGATGGACGAGCAGTACTTC. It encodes CASSEYGGQAMDEQYF.

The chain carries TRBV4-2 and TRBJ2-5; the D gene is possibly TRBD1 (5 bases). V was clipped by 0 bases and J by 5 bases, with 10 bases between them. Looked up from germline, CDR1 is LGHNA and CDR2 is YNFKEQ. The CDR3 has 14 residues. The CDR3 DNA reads TGTGCCAGCAGCCAAGATCAGGGTGAGGAGACCCAGTACTTC. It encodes CASSQDQGEETQYF.

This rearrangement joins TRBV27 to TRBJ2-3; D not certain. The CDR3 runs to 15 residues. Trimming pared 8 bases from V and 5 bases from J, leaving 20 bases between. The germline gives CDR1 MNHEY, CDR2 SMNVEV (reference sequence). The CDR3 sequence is CASSRVTNFGDTQYF. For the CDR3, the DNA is TGTGCCAGCTCCCGGGTCACAAACTTTGGAGATACGCAGTATTTT.

The CDR3 sequence is CASSQAGNWRTDTQYF. DNA for the CDR3: TGCGCCAGCAGCCAGGCGGGGAACTGGCGCACAGATACGCAGTATTTT. This chain uses TRBV4-1 with TRBJ2-3, with D possibly TRBD2 on 6 matching bases. The CDR3 spans 16 residues. Germline V gene sequence: CDR1 MGHRA, CDR2 YSYEKL. V lost 3 bases and J lost 1, with 14 bases in between.

CDR3 sequence reads: CAWRGLDRGTYEQYF. In nucleotides, the CDR3 is TGTGCCTGGCGTGGACTCGACAGGGGGACCTACGAGCAGTACTTC. The rearrangement joins TRBV30 to TRBJ2-7; TRBD1 matches 9 bases. CDR1 is GTSNPN, CDR2 SVGIG, per germline (reference sequence). This CDR3 region has 15 residues. V shed 5 bases, J shed 2 bases, and the junction held 10 bases outside the gene matches.

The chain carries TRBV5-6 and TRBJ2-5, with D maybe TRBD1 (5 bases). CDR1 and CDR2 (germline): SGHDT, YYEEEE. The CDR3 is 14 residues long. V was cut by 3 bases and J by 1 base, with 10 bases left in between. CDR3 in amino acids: CASSYRQTQETQYF. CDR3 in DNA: TGTGCCAGCAGCTACCGACAGACCCAAGAGACCCAGTACTTC.

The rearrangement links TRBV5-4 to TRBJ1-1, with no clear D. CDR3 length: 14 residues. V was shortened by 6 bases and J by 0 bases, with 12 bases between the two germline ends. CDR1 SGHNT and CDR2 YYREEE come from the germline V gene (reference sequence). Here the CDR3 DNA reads TGTGCCAGCAACAAAGACATACTGAACACTGAAGCTTTCTTT. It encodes CASNKDILNTEAFF.

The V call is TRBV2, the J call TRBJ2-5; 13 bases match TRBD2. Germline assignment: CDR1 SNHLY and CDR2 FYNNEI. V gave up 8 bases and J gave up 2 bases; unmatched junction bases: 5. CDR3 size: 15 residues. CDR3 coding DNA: TGTGCCAGCTTACCGGGACTAGCGGGACAAGAGACCCAGTACTTC. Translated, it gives CASLPGLAGQETQYF.

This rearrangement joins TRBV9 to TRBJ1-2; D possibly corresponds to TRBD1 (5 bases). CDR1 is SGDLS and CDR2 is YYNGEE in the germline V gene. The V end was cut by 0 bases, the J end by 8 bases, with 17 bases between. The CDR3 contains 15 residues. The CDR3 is CASSVGAGQFQGYTF. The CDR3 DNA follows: TGTGCCAGCAGCGTAGGTGCGGGGCAGTTCCAGGGCTACACCTTC.

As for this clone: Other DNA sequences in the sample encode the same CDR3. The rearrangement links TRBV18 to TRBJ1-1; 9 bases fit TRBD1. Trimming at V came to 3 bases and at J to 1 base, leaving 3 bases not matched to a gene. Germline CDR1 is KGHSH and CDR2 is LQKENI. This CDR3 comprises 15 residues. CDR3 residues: CASSPGQGGNTEAFF. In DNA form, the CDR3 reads TGTGCCAGCTCACCGGGACAGGGAGGGAACACTGAAGCTTTCTTT.

The CDR3: CASSTRLAVNLRETQYF. Written as DNA, the CDR3 is TGTGCCAGCAGCACAAGACTAGCGGTTAACCTCAGGGAGACCCAGTACTTC. The V call is TRBV7-2, the J call TRBJ2-5; 9 bases map to TRBD2. CDR3 length equals 17 residues. Losses at the gene ends were 5 bases for V and 5 bases for J; bases not matched to a gene: 15. CDR1 SGHTA and CDR2 FQGNSA come from the germline V gene.

In DNA, the CDR3 is TGTGCCAGCAGCCAAGATCCCGCGCCAGATACGCAGTATTTT. Its translation is CASSQDPAPDTQYF. V gene TRBV4-2 combines with J gene TRBJ2-3; D unresolved. Germline CDR1 is LGHNA and CDR2 is YNFKEQ. The CDR3 has 14 residues. Trimming left V 0 bases short and J 4 bases short, with 8 bases between.

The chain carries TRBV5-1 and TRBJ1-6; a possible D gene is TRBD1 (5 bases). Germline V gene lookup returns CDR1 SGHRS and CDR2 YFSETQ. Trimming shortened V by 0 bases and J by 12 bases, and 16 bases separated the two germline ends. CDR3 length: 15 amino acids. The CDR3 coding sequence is TGCGCCAGCAGCTTGGAGCAGGCAGGGTCCCTACCCCTCCACTTT. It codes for CASSLEQAGSLPLHF.